The sequence of this T cell receptor beta chain was determined in a study of CD8 T cells in ankylosing spondylitis. Findings of the study overall: Clones that were linked to disease were CD8+ and were relatively rare in peripheral blood. For ankylosing spondylitis blood, a TCR beta motif of 8 or 9 highly homologous variants appeared characteristic.

The V and J ends lost 6 bases and 5 bases respectively, with 23 bases between them. CDR1 and CDR2 (germline): KGHSH, LQKENI. The CDR3 runs to 17 residues. TCRdb independently ran MiXCR on the 5' RACE reads; one entry per CDR3 protein. Seen here are about 130,000 distinct CDR3 sequences, 6.5% to 9% observed once, and the top ten hold roughly an eighth. The table lists this clonotype with many counts. Its antigen is currently unknown. What was sequenced was blood, either unsorted or a sorted T cell fraction (not recorded which). The rearrangement joins TRBV18 to TRBJ2-1; TRBD2 might be the D (5 bases). This sequence originates from a male donor with ankylosing spondylitis or in good health (not recorded which). CDR3 loop: CASSRSDSRLYDNEQFF. Here the CDR3 DNA reads TGTGCCAGCTCCCGATCGGACTCCCGGCTTTATGACAATGAGCAGTTCTTC.